The clone carrying this TCR beta chain has a single count. The antigen remains undetermined. The record originates from a study of cytomegalovirus exposure and HLA in healthy donors. Overall study findings and caveats: Using a false discovery rate of 0.05, a later analysis showed that 15,000 to 20,000 TCR beta sequences were associated with HLA alleles.

The PCR made use of 60 Vbeta and 13 Jbeta primers. The protocol was immunoSEQ multiplex PCR, while the TCRdb copy is restricted to in-frame clones and leaves out a portion. Of 90,000 to 150,000 clones detected, approximately 80% appear once; the ten largest clones hold approximately 5.5%. Trimming at V came to 1 base and at J to 7 bases, leaving 12 bases not matched to a gene. This CDR3 contains 17 residues. Germline CDR1 is KGHSH and CDR2 is LQKENI. The chain is built from TRBV18 and TRBJ1-4, with 7 bases fitting TRBD1. The source of this sequence is a man younger than 35 in good health and CMV-seropositive. Source material: PBMCs. The CDR3 sequence is CASSPLIPGTEGEKLFF. The CDR3 DNA reads as TGTGCCAGCTCACCACTCATACCCGGGACAGAAGGTGAAAAACTGTTTTTT.